These T cell receptor beta chains were read from a single sample in a study of radiotherapy plus CTLA-4 blockade in lung cancer. TCRdb keeps only in-frame clones here, not all; method: immunoSEQ multiplex PCR. The sample carries approximately 72,000 clones, around 80% recorded once. The sample was peripheral blood, taken from a patient treated with radiotherapy plus ipilimumab. Receptors originate from a human donor with non-small cell lung cancer who had a complete response to radiotherapy plus ipilimumab. The CDR3 runs from the conserved cysteine through the conserved F or W. The order of the fields is D gene, J gene, V gene, clone size, CDR3 length, CDR3 DNA, CDR3 protein. A D gene is named only where the DNA matches it firmly. Size is omitted from some rows. Given values are once, few, many or a class for expanded clones.

d_gene: TRBD1; j_gene: TRBJ2-3; v_gene: TRBV7-2; abundance: -; len: 15; CDR3nt: TGTGCCAGCAGCTTTTCCGGGACAGGGGGAAATACGCAGTATTTT; CDR3aa: CASSFSGTGGNTQYF
d_gene: TRBD1; j_gene: TRBJ2-3; v_gene: TRBV6-6; abundance: -; len: 15; CDR3nt: TGTGCCAGCAGTAACCGGGACAGGGGGCGTGATACGCAGTATTTT; CDR3aa: CASSNRDRGRDTQYF
d_gene: -; j_gene: TRBJ1-1; v_gene: TRBV30; abundance: -; len: 15; CDR3nt: TGTGCCTGGAGTCTTCCGACAGGTGTGGGCACTGAAGCTTTCTTT; CDR3aa: CAWSLPTGVGTEAFF
d_gene: -; j_gene: TRBJ1-4; v_gene: TRBV7-9; abundance: once; len: 16; CDR3nt: TGTGCCAGCAGCCTAAGCAGGGGTACAACTAATGAAAAACTGTTTTTT; CDR3aa: CASSLSRGTTNEKLFF
d_gene: TRBD2; j_gene: TRBJ2-4; v_gene: TRBV10-3; abundance: -; len: 13; CDR3nt: TGTGCCATCAGTGGGGAGGGCCTAAACATTCAGTACTTC; CDR3aa: CAISGEGLNIQYF
d_gene: -; j_gene: TRBJ1-2; v_gene: TRBV4-2; abundance: -; len: 15; CDR3nt: TGTGCCAGCAGCCAGGGCATCCCCCCGAACTATGGCTACACCTTC; CDR3aa: CASSQGIPPNYGYTF
d_gene: -; j_gene: TRBJ1-3; v_gene: TRBV12-5; abundance: few; len: 10; CDR3nt: TGTGCATCTGCGGGAAACACCATATATTTT; CDR3aa: CASAGNTIYF
d_gene: -; j_gene: TRBJ1-2; v_gene: TRBV5-1; abundance: -; len: 13; CDR3nt: TGCGCCAGCGCCCCCCCGGGAAACTATGGCTACACCTTC; CDR3aa: CASAPPGNYGYTF
d_gene: -; j_gene: TRBJ2-3; v_gene: TRBV5-4; abundance: -; len: 15; CDR3nt: TGTGCCAGCAGCCCAGTACCGGGGGCTAAAGATACGCAGTATTTT; CDR3aa: CASSPVPGAKDTQYF
d_gene: TRBD1; j_gene: TRBJ1-2; v_gene: TRBV2; abundance: -; len: 14; CDR3nt: TGTGCCACCACCGGGACAGAAGCTAACTATGGCTACACCTTC; CDR3aa: CATTGTEANYGYTF
d_gene: TRBD1; j_gene: TRBJ2-7; v_gene: TRBV7-2; abundance: -; len: 15; CDR3nt: TGTGCCAGCAGTCCCGGGACAGGGGGCTCCTACGAGCAGTACTTC; CDR3aa: CASSPGTGGSYEQYF
d_gene: TRBD1; j_gene: TRBJ2-3; v_gene: TRBV4-3; abundance: -; len: 14; CDR3nt: TGCGCCAGCAGCCCGGGGACAGGGCCAGATACGCAGTATTTT; CDR3aa: CASSPGTGPDTQYF
d_gene: TRBD1; j_gene: TRBJ1-4; v_gene: TRBV6-1; abundance: -; len: 18; CDR3nt: TGTGCCAGCAGTGGGACAGGACGACTAATCAAGGCTAATGAAAAACTGTTTTTT; CDR3aa: CASSGTGRLIKANEKLFF
d_gene: -; j_gene: TRBJ1-2; v_gene: TRBV6-6; abundance: -; len: 12; CDR3nt: TGTGCCAGCACGAAGAGGAGGGGCGGCTACACCTTC; CDR3aa: CASTKRRGGYTF
d_gene: TRBD1; j_gene: TRBJ1-2; v_gene: TRBV5-5; abundance: -; len: 13; CDR3nt: TGTGCCAGCAGCTACGACAGGGTAACTGGCTACACCTTC; CDR3aa: CASSYDRVTGYTF
d_gene: -; j_gene: TRBJ2-5; v_gene: TRBV10-3; abundance: -; len: 14; CDR3nt: TGTGCCATCAGTGAAGGGCAGGGAGGAGAGACCCAGTACTTC; CDR3aa: CAISEGQGGETQYF
d_gene: -; j_gene: TRBJ2-1; v_gene: TRBV7-8; abundance: -; len: 17; CDR3nt: TGTGCCAGCAGCCCCCTAGGGGGAAGCGGGTCCTACAATGAGCAGTTCTTC; CDR3aa: CASSPLGGSGSYNEQFF
d_gene: TRBD1; j_gene: TRBJ1-5; v_gene: TRBV2; abundance: -; len: 14; CDR3nt: TGTGCCAGCTTTCGGGACAGGGGCAATCAGCCCCAGCATTTT; CDR3aa: CASFRDRGNQPQHF
d_gene: TRBD1; j_gene: TRBJ2-2; v_gene: TRBV7-9; abundance: few; len: 14; CDR3nt: TGTGCCAGCAGCTCGGGACAGGGAGCCGGGGAGCTGTTTTTT; CDR3aa: CASSSGQGAGELFF
d_gene: -; j_gene: TRBJ1-3; v_gene: TRBV18; abundance: -; len: 15; CDR3nt: TGTGCCAGCTCACCGGCGCCGAGCTCTGGAAACACCATATATTTT; CDR3aa: CASSPAPSSGNTIYF
d_gene: TRBD1; j_gene: TRBJ2-3; v_gene: TRBV2; abundance: -; len: 15; CDR3nt: TGTGCCAGCAGTGTCCGGGACAGACGCACAGATACGCAGTATTTT; CDR3aa: CASSVRDRRTDTQYF
d_gene: -; j_gene: TRBJ1-5; v_gene: TRBV18; abundance: few; len: 16; CDR3nt: TGTGCCAGCTCACCACGTCAAAGGGATAGCAATCAGCCCCAGCATTTT; CDR3aa: CASSPRQRDSNQPQHF
d_gene: -; j_gene: TRBJ1-1; v_gene: TRBV11-2; abundance: -; len: 13; CDR3nt: TGTGCCAGCAGCTTTTACGGGAACACTGAAGCTTTCTTT; CDR3aa: CASSFYGNTEAFF
d_gene: -; j_gene: TRBJ1-3; v_gene: TRBV9; abundance: -; len: 15; CDR3nt: TGTGCCAGCAGCGTAGAGGGTAACAGCGGAAACACCATATATTTT; CDR3aa: CASSVEGNSGNTIYF
d_gene: -; j_gene: TRBJ2-1; v_gene: TRBV2; abundance: -; len: 13; CDR3nt: TGTGCCAGCAAACGGGAGTCCATCGATGAGCAGTTCTTC; CDR3aa: CASKRESIDEQFF
d_gene: TRBD1; j_gene: TRBJ1-2; v_gene: TRBV7-2; abundance: few; len: 14; CDR3nt: TGTGCCAGCAGCCGGGGACAGACGTTTAATGGCTACACCTTC; CDR3aa: CASSRGQTFNGYTF
d_gene: -; j_gene: TRBJ1-1; v_gene: TRBV16; abundance: -; len: 15; CDR3nt: TGTGCCAGCAGCCAATATCAGGGGACGAACACTGAAGCTTTCTTT; CDR3aa: CASSQYQGTNTEAFF
d_gene: -; j_gene: TRBJ1-4; v_gene: TRBV12-5; abundance: few; len: 19; CDR3nt: TGTGCTAGTGGTTTGTCCCTCGTGACCATCTCCACTCTTAATGAAAAACTGTTTTTT; CDR3aa: CASGLSLVTISTLNEKLFF
d_gene: -; j_gene: TRBJ1-1; v_gene: TRBV6-1; abundance: -; len: 14; CDR3nt: TGTGCCAGCAGTCCAAGACCCGGGACCACTGAAGCTTTCTTT; CDR3aa: CASSPRPGTTEAFF
d_gene: -; j_gene: TRBJ1-1; v_gene: TRBV7-2; abundance: -; len: 14; CDR3nt: TGTGCCAGCAGCTTTGCGCCCAGGGTCACTGAAGCTTTCTTT; CDR3aa: CASSFAPRVTEAFF
d_gene: -; j_gene: TRBJ1-1; v_gene: TRBV7-6; abundance: few; len: 15; CDR3nt: TGTGCCAGCAGCCCTAGAGCAGGGGATGGGACTGAAGCTTTCTTT; CDR3aa: CASSPRAGDGTEAFF
d_gene: TRBD1; j_gene: TRBJ1-3; v_gene: TRBV28; abundance: -; len: 16; CDR3nt: TGTGCCAGCAGCTCCGGGACAGCCTTCTCTGGAAACACCATATATTTT; CDR3aa: CASSSGTAFSGNTIYF
d_gene: TRBD1; j_gene: TRBJ1-6; v_gene: TRBV11-2; abundance: -; len: 16; CDR3nt: TGTGCCAGCAGCTCTAGGCACCGACAGGGTGGGTCACCCCTCCACTTT; CDR3aa: CASSSRHRQGGSPLHF
d_gene: TRBD2; j_gene: TRBJ2-3; v_gene: TRBV9; abundance: -; len: 17; CDR3nt: TGTGCCAGCAGCGTAGCTGGGGTGAGCGGGAACACAGATACGCAGTATTTT; CDR3aa: CASSVAGVSGNTDTQYF
d_gene: TRBD1; j_gene: TRBJ1-6; v_gene: TRBV10-3; abundance: -; len: 13; CDR3nt: TGTGCCATCTCGGACAGGGATGTTTCACCCCTCCACTTT; CDR3aa: CAISDRDVSPLHF
d_gene: TRBD2; j_gene: TRBJ2-3; v_gene: TRBV13; abundance: -; len: 15; CDR3nt: TGTGCCAGCAGCACGGGACTAGCCATGACAGATACGCAGTATTTT; CDR3aa: CASSTGLAMTDTQYF
d_gene: -; j_gene: TRBJ2-5; v_gene: TRBV18; abundance: -; len: 15; CDR3nt: TGTGCCAGCTCACCGGGGGCGGGGGTCCAAGAGACCCAGTACTTC; CDR3aa: CASSPGAGVQETQYF
d_gene: -; j_gene: TRBJ1-1; v_gene: TRBV7-9; abundance: -; len: 12; CDR3nt: TGTGCCAGCAGCTCAAAGAACACTGAAGCTTTCTTT; CDR3aa: CASSSKNTEAFF
d_gene: -; j_gene: TRBJ1-3; v_gene: TRBV4-3; abundance: medium-sized; len: 16; CDR3nt: TGCGCCAGCAGCCAAGATGGGGGAGCCTCTGGAAACACCATATATTTT; CDR3aa: CASSQDGGASGNTIYF
d_gene: -; j_gene: TRBJ1-4; v_gene: TRBV30; abundance: -; len: 14; CDR3nt: TGTGCCTGGGTCCCCGGGACAAGTAGTGAAAAACTGTTTTTT; CDR3aa: CAWVPGTSSEKLFF
d_gene: -; j_gene: TRBJ2-1; v_gene: TRBV18; abundance: -; len: 14; CDR3nt: TGTGCCAGCTCACCACGGTCTGCTTACAATGAGCAGTTCTTC; CDR3aa: CASSPRSAYNEQFF
d_gene: TRBD1; j_gene: TRBJ2-5; v_gene: TRBV5-6; abundance: -; len: 14; CDR3nt: TGTGCCAGCAGCTTCTGGACAGGTCAAGAGACCCAGTACTTC; CDR3aa: CASSFWTGQETQYF
d_gene: TRBD2; j_gene: TRBJ2-1; v_gene: TRBV7-2; abundance: -; len: 15; CDR3nt: TGTGCCAGCAGCCTACCGGGACTAGCGCGTCTTAAGCAGTTCTTC; CDR3aa: CASSLPGLARLKQFF